The sequence of this T cell receptor (beta chain) was determined in a study of STAT5B mutations in CD4+ large granular lymphocyte leukemia (dated by TCRdb to between 2021 and 2022). Study-level background: Among the healthy controls, the CDR3 'QG' motif was associated with a particular HLA allele. The study compared the TCRbeta repertoires of patients with CD4+ T-cell large granular lymphocyte leukemia against those of healthy blood donors. Flow cytometry performed on FACSCanto II or FACSVerse showed that the purified fractions had more than 95% purity among lymphocytes.

This clone was seen just once. Which antigen it targets is not known. Base qualities are missing; no much larger clone stands one base away. Trimming takes 3 bases from V and 6 bases from J, and the germline ends sit 18 bases apart. CDR1 and CDR2, looked up from the germline V gene, are SGDLS and YYNGEE. From its cysteine to its phenylalanine, the CDR3 spans 15 amino acids. Of the read, only the CDR3 DNA is kept; its 45 bases are in frame from base 1. The paper's findings and limits, for the study overall: Greater clonality appeared to be present in CD4-sorted patient repertoires than in healthy CD4+ repertoires, and the difference was retained after the putative leukemic clones were removed. The data were not HLA-matched, and the relatively small sample size could explain the higher clonality seen in CD4+ compared with CD8+ T-LGLL. Enrichment of TRBV06-family usage was observed among the top patient clones (8/27) relative to healthy controls (2/35). The main leukemic clonotypes were found to be private to each patient, although 25% to 30% of the main leukemic clonotypes were detected at low frequency in the non-leukemic repertoires of other patients.

The immunoSEQ assay at survey resolution was used to sequence TCRbeta rearrangements from genomic DNA. Per the original workflow: A lowest detectable productive clonotype frequency of 2.59 x 10-5 was observed in the TCR sequencing data. Only productive TCRbeta rearrangements, defined as complete and in-frame sequences, were included in the analyses. Clonality for each sample was calculated as Simpson clonality in the immunoSEQ Analyzer version 3.0. Based on frequency, clones were grouped as very rare, small, medium, large (1-20%) or hyperexpanded (>20%). Generation probabilities were estimated with OLGA 1.2.3, V-gene circos plots were generated with VDJtools, specificities were searched for in VDJdb, and CDR3 motifs were identified with GLIPH. In its TCRdb copy, this immuneACCESS table keeps in-frame sequences only and misses some clones. Where compared with another copy, unresolved V genes explain less than half of these, and the others have no known cause. D and trimming come from the DNA, and the V and J calls and clone size come from that table. In all, the sample holds more than 40,000 clones, and roughly 84% of those were seen once. The biggest ten clones account for under 0.4% of the sample.

Healthy controls were roughly 40 blood donors whose buffy coats came from the Finnish Red Cross blood service. All TCR-sequenced material derived from peripheral blood: patient blood samples and healthy donor buffy coats. Ficoll-Hypaque gradient centrifugation was used to isolate peripheral blood mononuclear cells. CD4+ cells were magnetically purified from the buffy coats of healthy controls. The Gentra Puregene Cell and Tissue kit was used to extract genomic DNA, and a Qubit 2.0 fluorometer was used to measure the amount of genomic DNA. This TCR derives from a human donor in good health. The chain uses TRBV9 and TRBJ1-1; no D segment can be confidently identified. Sample: CD4+ T cells from blood buffy coats. The bases read TGTGCCAGCAGCGGACTGAGAAGTAGCTCGGCTGAAGCTTTCTTT. Translated, this is CASSGLRSSSAEAFF.